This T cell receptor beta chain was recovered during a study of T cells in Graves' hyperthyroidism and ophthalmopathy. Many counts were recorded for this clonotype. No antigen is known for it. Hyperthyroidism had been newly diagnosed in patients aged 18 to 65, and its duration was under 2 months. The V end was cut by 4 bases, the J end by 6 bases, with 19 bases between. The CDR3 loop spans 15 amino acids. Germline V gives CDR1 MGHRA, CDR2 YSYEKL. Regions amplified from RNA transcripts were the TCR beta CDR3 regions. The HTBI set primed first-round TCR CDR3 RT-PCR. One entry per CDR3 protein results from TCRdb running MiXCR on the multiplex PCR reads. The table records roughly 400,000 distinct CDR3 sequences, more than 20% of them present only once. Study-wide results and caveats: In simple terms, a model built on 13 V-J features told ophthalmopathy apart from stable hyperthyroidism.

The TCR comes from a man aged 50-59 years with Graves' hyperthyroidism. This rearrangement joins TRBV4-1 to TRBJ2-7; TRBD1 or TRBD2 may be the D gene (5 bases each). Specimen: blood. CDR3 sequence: CASSPMGTRSSEQYF. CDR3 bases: TGCGCCAGCAGCCCCATGGGGACCCGAAGTTCCGAGCAGTACTTC.